A selection of T cell receptor beta chains follows, all from one sample in a study of cytomegalovirus exposure and HLA in healthy donors. Here immunoSEQ multiplex PCR was the method, and the copy in TCRdb shows in-frame clones only, minus some. The data contain about 170,000 clones, roughly four fifths of them singletons. Sequencing input: PBMCs. The receptors shown here come from a female donor in good health and CMV-seronegative. Both conserved end residues are part of each CDR3. The D gene is left open where the match is weak. Size is stated for part of the rows, as once, few or many counts, or as a class when the clone is expanded.

>-|TRBV27|TRBJ2-2|15|-
CASSFGTTNTGELFF
TGTGCCAGCAGTTTCGGGACAACTAACACCGGGGAGCTGTTTTTT
>-|TRBV27|TRBJ2-1|14|-
CASKYGGRYNEQFF
TGTGCCAGCAAATACGGGGGACGCTACAATGAGCAGTTCTTC
>-|TRBV18|TRBJ2-7|14|-
CASSPRGQTYEQYF
TGTGCCAGCTCACCAAGAGGGCAGACCTACGAGCAGTACTTC
>TRBD1|TRBV4-3|TRBJ1-3|17|-
CASSQTGTENSGNTIYF
TGCGCCAGCAGCCAAACCGGGACAGAGAACTCTGGAAACACCATATATTTT
>TRBD2|TRBV7-9|TRBJ2-3|16|-
CASSLGLATSTDTQYF
TGTGCCAGCAGCTTAGGACTAGCGACTAGCACAGATACGCAGTATTTT
>-|TRBV28|TRBJ1-1|11|-
CASSLRAEAFF
TGTGCCAGCAGTTTACGGGCTGAAGCTTTCTTT
>-|TRBV4-2|TRBJ2-6|16|-
CASSLGLSSGANVLTF
TGTGCCAGCAGCCTTGGACTGAGCTCTGGGGCCAACGTCCTGACTTTC
>-|TRBV21-1|TRBJ2-4|19|-
CASSKVVTGLVSAKNIQYF
TGTGCCAGCAGCAAAGTAGTAACGGGATTGGTTTCGGCCAAAAACATTCAGTACTTC
>-|TRBV7-8|TRBJ1-6|13|-
CASSLIRNSPLHF
TGTGCCAGCAGCTTAATCAGGAATTCACCCCTCCACTTT
>-|TRBV10-2|TRBJ2-3|16|-
CASSEMGMGHTDTQYF
TGCGCCAGCAGTGAAATGGGTATGGGCCACACAGATACGCAGTATTTT
>TRBD1|TRBV28|TRBJ2-7|15|-
CASSSPTGWGYEQYF
TGTGCCAGCAGCTCTCCGACAGGGTGGGGATACGAGCAGTACTTC
>-|TRBV6-5|TRBJ2-7|14|once
CASSRGPSSYEQYF
TGTGCCAGCAGTAGGGGCCCAAGCTCCTACGAGCAGTACTTC
>-|TRBV2|TRBJ1-1|13|-
CASGGWLGTEAFF
TGTGCCAGCGGGGGGTGGTTGGGCACTGAAGCTTTCTTT
>-|TRBV19|TRBJ1-3|17|once
CASSDSPNRSSGNTIYF
TGTGCCAGTAGTGACTCGCCCAACAGGAGCTCTGGAAACACCATATATTTT
>TRBD1|TRBV5-4|TRBJ2-7|15|-
CASSLETGRSYEQYF
TGTGCCAGCAGCTTGGAGACAGGGCGGTCCTACGAGCAGTACTTC
>-|TRBV28|TRBJ1-2|11|-
CATSGDLGYTF
TGTGCCACCTCAGGGGACCTTGGCTACACCTTC
>-|TRBV5-1|TRBJ1-2|19|-
CASSLVGSGKPYSYYGYTF
TGCGCCAGCAGCTTGGTGGGGTCCGGGAAACCCTATTCATACTATGGCTACACCTTC
>TRBD1|TRBV30|TRBJ2-4|13|-
CAWSVQGKGASHF
TGTGCCTGGAGTGTACAGGGAAAGGGGGCAAGTCACTTC
>-|TRBV28|TRBJ1-2|11|-
CASKTIDGYTF
TGTGCCAGCAAAACTATCGACGGCTACACCTTC
>-|TRBV2|TRBJ1-2|12|few
CASRRNSYGYTF
TGTGCCAGCAGGAGGAATAGCTATGGCTACACCTTC
>TRBD2|TRBV7-8|TRBJ2-7|16|few
CASSSIPWRGAYEQYF
TGTGCCAGCAGTTCCATCCCCTGGCGGGGGGCATACGAGCAGTACTTC
>-|TRBV6-5|TRBJ1-1|15|-
CASSYSQGSGTEAFF
TGTGCCAGCAGTTACTCGCAGGGGTCGGGGACTGAAGCTTTCTTT
>TRBD1|TRBV5-4|TRBJ2-7|12|few
CASSRDSGEQYF
TGTGCCAGCAGCCGGGACAGTGGAGAGCAGTACTTC
>-|TRBV19|TRBJ2-2|19|-
CASSPSSSDALRYTGELFF
TGTGCCAGTAGTCCGTCGTCTAGCGACGCACTTCGTTACACCGGGGAGCTGTTTTTT
>TRBD1|TRBV5-1|TRBJ2-7|15|-
CASSFLRTGAYEQYF
TGCGCCAGCAGCTTCCTAAGGACAGGGGCATACGAGCAGTACTTC
>-|TRBV20-1|TRBJ1-2|11|-
CSASPQNGYTF
TGCAGTGCTAGTCCTCAGAATGGCTACACCTTC
>TRBD1|TRBV19|TRBJ2-7|15|-
CASSTTGTGSYEQYF
TGTGCCAGTAGTACGACCGGGACAGGGTCCTACGAGCAGTACTTC
>TRBD1|TRBV7-2|TRBJ1-2|14|-
CASSRDRGDYGYTF
TGTGCCAGCAGCCGGGACAGAGGAGACTATGGCTACACCTTC
>TRBD2|TRBV5-1|TRBJ2-7|15|-
CASSLSGTFTYEQYF
TGCGCCAGCAGCTTGAGCGGGACGTTCACCTACGAGCAGTACTTC
>-|TRBV4-2|TRBJ1-4|15|once
CASSPQEGRGEKLFF
TGTGCCAGCAGCCCCCAGGAGGGCCGGGGTGAAAAACTGTTTTTT
>-|TRBV29-1|TRBJ2-7|12|once
CSVVGSPYEQYF
TGCAGCGTTGTGGGCAGCCCCTACGAGCAGTACTTC
>TRBD2|TRBV11-2|TRBJ2-4|14|-
CASSLIGLAIIQYF
TGTGCCAGCAGCCTAATAGGACTAGCTATCATTCAGTACTTC
>TRBD2|TRBV9|TRBJ2-4|15|-
CASSQSGSDKNIQYF
TGTGCCAGCAGCCAGAGCGGGAGTGACAAAAACATTCAGTACTTC
>-|TRBV7-3|TRBJ1-6|18|-
CASSLNPPRSRLNSPLHF
TGTGCCAGCAGCTTAAATCCCCCCCGCAGCCGACTGAATTCACCCCTCCACTTT
>TRBD2|TRBV7-3|TRBJ2-3|15|-
CASRRGGTSTDTQYF
TGTGCCAGCAGGCGGGGGGGAACTAGCACAGATACGCAGTATTTT
>TRBD1|TRBV7-8|TRBJ2-7|22|few
CASSLKEALGQGSRPNSYEQYF
TGTGCCAGCAGCTTAAAGGAGGCCTTGGGACAGGGGTCTAGACCTAACTCCTACGAGCAGTACTTC
>-|TRBV7-2|TRBJ1-3|15|-
CASSPNGLLGNTIYF
TGTGCCAGCAGCCCGAATGGACTCCTGGGAAACACCATATATTTT
>TRBD1|TRBV18|TRBJ2-7|15|-
CASSPGQGLYYEQYF
TGTGCCAGCTCCCCCGGACAGGGCTTGTACTACGAGCAGTACTTC
>-|TRBV11-3|TRBJ2-2|15|-
CASSGGGSGTGELFF
TGTGCCAGCAGCGGGGGGGGCTCGGGCACCGGGGAGCTGTTTTTT
>-|TRBV28|TRBJ2-7|15|-
CASSSTDPNSYEQYF
TGTGCCAGCAGTTCGACAGACCCGAACTCCTACGAGCAGTACTTC
>TRBD1|TRBV28|TRBJ2-1|13|-
CASSYGGTGALFF
TGTGCCAGCAGTTACGGGGGGACAGGGGCTCTGTTCTTC
>TRBD1|TRBV28|TRBJ1-4|17|-
CASSLFATGGGDEKLFF
TGTGCCAGCAGTCTTTTCGCAACAGGGGGCGGTGATGAAAAACTGTTTTTT
>-|TRBV7-9|TRBJ2-3|14|-
CASSFELAADTQYF
TGTGCCAGCAGCTTCGAACTAGCCGCAGATACGCAGTATTTT
>TRBD2|TRBV27|TRBJ2-7|18|-
CASSPTRLAGAHSYEQYF
TGTGCCAGCAGCCCCACCCGACTAGCGGGAGCGCACTCCTACGAGCAGTACTTC